A single sample gave rise to the 15 T cell receptor beta chains below, sequenced in a study of graft-versus-host responses after intestinal transplantation. Libraries were prepared by immunoSEQ multiplex PCR; TCRdb keeps only in-frame clonotypes and omits some of them. Of about 39,000 clones in the sample, nearly 95% were seen once. Their target antigens are unknown. Here the sequenced sample was unstimulated CD8+ T cells sorted from spleen or lymph node cells, taken before transplant. The source is a human donor who was the organ donor for an intestinal transplant.

The chain employs TRBV19 and TRBJ1-1; D is unclear. The germline V gene encodes CDR1 LNHDA and CDR2 SQIVND (reference sequence). The CDR3 has 14 amino acids. The V gene lost 1 base and the J gene lost 4 bases, with 10 bases spanning the gap. For the CDR3, the DNA is TGTGCCAGTAGTATAGGGCCCCTGGGCACTGAAGCTTTCTTT. It specifies CASSIGPLGTEAFF.

V and J are TRBV6-6 and TRBJ2-7, with D hard to call. The V gene's germline CDR1 is MNHNY and CDR2 SVGAGI (reference sequence). This CDR3 is built from 16 residues. V lost 4 bases and J 4 bases, leaving 20 bases between the germline ends. The CDR3 DNA reads TGTGCCAGCAGTTTCCTACCACCGGGCCCTAGGTACGAGCAGTACTTC. Protein: CASSFLPPGPRYEQYF.

This clone appeared once. The chain couples TRBV7-9 to TRBJ1-1; no clear D. V shed 2 bases and J shed 5 bases, with 12 bases lying between them. Germline CDR1 is SEHNR and CDR2 is FQNEAQ (reference sequence). This CDR3 comprises 14 residues. This CDR3 reads CASSLTFRGTEAFF. For the CDR3, the DNA is TGTGCCAGCAGCTTAACTTTCCGGGGTACTGAAGCTTTCTTT.

The chain couples TRBV5-4 to TRBJ2-3; the match to TRBD2 covers 8 bases. Germline CDR1 and CDR2: SGHNT and YYREEE (reference sequence). This CDR3 spans 12 amino acids. V shed 9 bases, J shed 6 bases, and the junction held 6 bases outside the gene matches. CDR3 residues: CATTGGEDTQYF. CDR3 coding DNA: TGTGCCACCACGGGGGGGGAGGATACGCAGTATTTT.

This chain connects TRBV4-1 to TRBJ2-1; 10 bases map to TRBD2. CDR3 length: 16 amino acids. Germline CDR1 and CDR2: MGHRA and YSYEKL. Unmatched junction bases numbered 8, after V lost 0 bases and J lost 9 bases. CDR3 protein: CASSQEPAGGRLEQFF. CDR3 DNA sequence: TGCGCCAGCAGCCAAGAGCCAGCGGGGGGGCGTCTTGAGCAGTTCTTC.

V is TRBV4-3 and J is TRBJ1-2, with TRBD1 identical over 7 bases. Losses at the gene ends were 1 base for V and 2 bases for J; bases not matched to a gene: 7. This CDR3 region has 16 residues. Germline lookup yields CDR1 LGHNA and CDR2 YSLEER. The CDR3 DNA reads TGCGCCAGCAGCCAAGCGACAGGGTTGGGGAACTATGGCTACACCTTC. Its protein product is CASSQATGLGNYGYTF.

The V and J genes are TRBV25-1 and TRBJ2-1, with a tentative D call TRBD1 (5 bases). The germline gives CDR1 MGHDK, CDR2 SYGVNS. With 0 bases removed from V and 8 bases from J, the gap between germline ends came to 8 bases. The CDR3 consists of 13 residues. CDR3 protein: CASSEYMTDEQFF. CDR3 DNA: TGTGCCAGCAGTGAATATATGACAGATGAGCAGTTCTTC.

J is TRBJ2-5 and V is TRBV5-4; the match to TRBD2 covers 13 bases. The CDR3 loop spans 18 amino acids. The germline V gene has CDR1 SGHNT and CDR2 YYREEE (reference sequence). J was trimmed by 2 bases and V by 4 bases; bases with no gene match: 11. Here the CDR3 DNA reads TGTGCCAGCAGCATCGGGACTAGCGGGGCCTACGTACAAGAGACCCAGTACTTC. It codes for CASSIGTSGAYVQETQYF.

The V call is TRBV4-1, the J call TRBJ1-5, with D unresolved. With 1 base removed from V and 2 bases from J, the gap between germline ends came to 6 bases. CDR3 length: 14 residues. Germline CDR1 and CDR2: MGHRA and YSYEKL. The CDR3 DNA reads TGCGCCAGCAGCCAAGGGGTTGGCAATCAGCCCCAGCATTTT. Amino acids: CASSQGVGNQPQHF.

The rearrangement links TRBV9 to TRBJ2-1; 13 bases line up with TRBD2. The CDR3 extends over 17 amino acids. J gave up 4 bases and V 4 bases, and 8 bases lay outside the gene matches. CDR1 and CDR2 (germline): SGDLS, YYNGEE. CDR3 loop: CASSPETSGGSYNEQFF. DNA of the CDR3: TGTGCCAGCAGCCCCGAGACTAGCGGGGGGTCTTACAATGAGCAGTTCTTC.

This sequence joins TRBV5-1 and TRBJ1-1; 9 nucleotides match TRBD1. V shed 4 bases and J 5 bases; nucleotides not matched to a gene: 9. Germline CDR1 SGHRS, CDR2 YFSETQ. The CDR3 contains 15 residues. CDR3 region: CASSHAQGARTEAFF. CDR3 bases: TGCGCCAGCAGCCATGCACAGGGGGCGAGGACTGAAGCTTTCTTT.

The gene calls are TRBV9 and TRBJ2-1; D is ambiguous. V lost 4 bases and J 3 bases, leaving 11 bases between the germline ends. Per germline, CDR1 SGDLS and CDR2 YYNGEE. This CDR3 has 14 amino acids. The DNA of the CDR3 is TGTGCCAGCAGCTCCGGACCGGACTACAATGAGCAGTTCTTC. Translated, it gives CASSSGPDYNEQFF.

J is TRBJ1-2 and V is TRBV15, with 7 bases fitting TRBD1. CDR3 length equals 16 residues. The trim removed 0 bases at V and 3 bases at J, leaving 7 bases unmatched. Germline CDR1 is LNHNV and CDR2 is YYDKDF (reference sequence). The CDR3 DNA follows: TGTGCCACCAGCAGAGATTTTTCCCAGGGGGACTATGGCTACACCTTC. It translates to CATSRDFSQGDYGYTF.

The rearrangement links TRBV7-2 to TRBJ1-6, with D maybe TRBD1 (5 bases). The CDR3 spans 15 residues. Germline assignment: CDR1 SGHTA and CDR2 FQGNSA. V shed 2 bases and J shed 7 bases, with 12 bases lying between them. CDR3 protein: CASSLSGETNSPLHF. For the CDR3, the DNA is TGTGCCAGCAGCTTATCGGGGGAGACCAATTCACCCCTCCACTTT. Looking up the rest from reference TRBV7-2 and TRBJ1-6 gives the full variable domain: GAGVSQSPSNKVTEKGKDVELRCDPISGHTALYWYRQSLGQGLEFLIYFQGNSAPDKSGLPSDRFSAERTGGSVSTLTIQRTQQEDSAVYLCASSLSGETNSPLHFGNGTRLTVT.

The chain is built from TRBV6-1 and TRBJ2-7; D perhaps matches TRBD1 (6 bases). Germline-derived CDR1 and CDR2 are MNHNS and SASEGT. Trimming shortened V by 5 bases and J by 0 bases, and 11 bases separated the two germline ends. This CDR3 contains 14 residues. CDR3 protein: CASSFGQSSYEQYF. CDR3 sequence (DNA): TGTGCCAGCAGTTTCGGACAGAGCTCCTACGAGCAGTACTTC.